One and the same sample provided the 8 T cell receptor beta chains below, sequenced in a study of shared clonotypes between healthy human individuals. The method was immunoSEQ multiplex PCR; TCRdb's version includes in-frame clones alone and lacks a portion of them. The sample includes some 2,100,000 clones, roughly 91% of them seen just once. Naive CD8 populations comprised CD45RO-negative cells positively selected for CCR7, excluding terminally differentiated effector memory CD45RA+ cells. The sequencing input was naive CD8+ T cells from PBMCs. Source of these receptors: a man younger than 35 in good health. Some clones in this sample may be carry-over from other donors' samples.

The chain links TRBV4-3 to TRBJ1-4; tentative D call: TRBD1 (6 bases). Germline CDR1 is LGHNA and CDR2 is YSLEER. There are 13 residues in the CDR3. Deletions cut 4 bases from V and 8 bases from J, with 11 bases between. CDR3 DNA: TGCGCCAGCAGCCCAGGGGTAGGCGAAAAACTGTTTTTT. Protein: CASSPGVGEKLFF.

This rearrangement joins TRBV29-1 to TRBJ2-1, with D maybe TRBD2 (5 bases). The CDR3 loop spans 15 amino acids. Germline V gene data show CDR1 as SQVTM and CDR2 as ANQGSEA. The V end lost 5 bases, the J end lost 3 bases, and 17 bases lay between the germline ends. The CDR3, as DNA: TGCAGCGTTAACACTAGGTCCCGTCTCTACAATGAGCAGTTCTTC. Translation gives CSVNTRSRLYNEQFF.

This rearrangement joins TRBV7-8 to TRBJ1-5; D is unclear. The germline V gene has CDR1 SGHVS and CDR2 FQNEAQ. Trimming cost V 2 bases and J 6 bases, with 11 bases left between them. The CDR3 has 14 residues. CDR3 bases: TGTGCCAGCAGCTTACAGGATTCGGGTCAGCCCCAGCATTTT. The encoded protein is CASSLQDSGQPQHF.

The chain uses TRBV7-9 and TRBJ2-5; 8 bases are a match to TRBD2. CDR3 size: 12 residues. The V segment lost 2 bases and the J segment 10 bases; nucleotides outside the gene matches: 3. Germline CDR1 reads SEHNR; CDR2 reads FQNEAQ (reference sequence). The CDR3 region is CASSLPGRDQYF. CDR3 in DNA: TGTGCCAGCAGCTTACCCGGGAGGGACCAGTACTTC. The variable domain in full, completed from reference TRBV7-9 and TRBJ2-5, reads DTGVSQNPRHKITKRGQNVTFRCDPISEHNRLYWYRQTLGQGPEFLTYFQNEAQLEKSRLLSDRFSAERPKGSFSTLEIQRTEQGDSAMYLCASSLPGRDQYFGPGTRLLVL.

CDR3 nucleotide sequence: TGCGCCAGCAGCCAAGAGGGTCGAGGTGGGACCCAGTACTTC. This encodes CASSQEGRGGTQYF. The chain uses TRBV4-1 and TRBJ2-5, with D hard to call. CDR1 and CDR2 from the germline V gene are MGHRA and YSYEKL. CDR3 size: 14 residues. V was trimmed by 0 bases and J by 7 bases, leaving 12 bases between them.

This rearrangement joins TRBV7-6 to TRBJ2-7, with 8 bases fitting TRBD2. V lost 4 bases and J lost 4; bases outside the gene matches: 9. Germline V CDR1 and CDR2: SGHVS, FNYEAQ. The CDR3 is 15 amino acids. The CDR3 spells CASSSKAGAPYEQYF. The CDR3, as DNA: TGTGCCAGCAGCTCAAAAGCGGGAGCCCCATACGAGCAGTACTTC. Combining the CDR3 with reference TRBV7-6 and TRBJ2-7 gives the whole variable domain GAGVSQSPRYKVTKRGQDVALRCDPISGHVSLYWYRQALGQGPEFLTYFNYEAQQDKSGLPNDRFSAERPEGSISTLTIQRTEQRDSAMYRCASSSKAGAPYEQYFGPGTRLTVT.

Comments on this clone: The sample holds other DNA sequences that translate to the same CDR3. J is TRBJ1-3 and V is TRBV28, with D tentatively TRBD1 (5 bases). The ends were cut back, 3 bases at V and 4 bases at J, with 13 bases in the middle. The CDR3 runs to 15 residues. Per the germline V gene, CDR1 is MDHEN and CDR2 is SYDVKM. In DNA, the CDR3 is TGTGCCAGCAGTTTTTGGGGGGGTACCGGAAACACCATATATTTT. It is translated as CASSFWGGTGNTIYF.

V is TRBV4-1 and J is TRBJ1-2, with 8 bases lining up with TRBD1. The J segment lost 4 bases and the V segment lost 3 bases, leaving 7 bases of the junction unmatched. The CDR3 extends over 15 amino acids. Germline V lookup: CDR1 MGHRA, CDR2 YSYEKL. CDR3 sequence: CASSQTDRVPYGYTF. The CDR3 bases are TGCGCCAGCAGCCAGACGGACAGGGTCCCCTATGGCTACACCTTC.